This T cell receptor beta chain stems from a study of post-analysis software for immune sequencing data (dated by TCRdb to 2014 to 2015). Regarding the study in general: Disease courses on record covered relapsing-remitting, secondary progressive and progressive-relapsing multiple sclerosis, though some patients had no subtype annotation. Patient repertoires were compared against 10 to 12 previously published healthy control repertoires from donors aged 6 to 25 years. A subset of samples was prepared in parallel using single-end sample barcoding, then pooled and co-amplified after Illumina adapter ligation.

Receptor amplification or capture employed PCR. Sequenced on an Illumina HiSeq 2500. To reduce PCR and sequencing biases, unique molecular identifiers were built into the TCR beta cDNA libraries. Every 1 to 10 million input T cells yielded approximately 500,000 cDNA molecules, meaning each molecule approximated one T cell. The patient libraries were prepared and sequenced with the same protocol used for the earlier healthy control dataset. Samples belonging to the same batch were prepared together, multiplexed and sequenced on a shared HiSeq lane. Processing in the source paper ran as follows. Raw barcoded reads were processed with MIGEC, and single-read molecular identifier groups were discarded before consensus assembly and CDR3 extraction. Clonotype tables were post-analysed with VDJtools, and diversity was normalized by down-sampling all datasets to the smallest sample size. To correct batch-related cross-sample contamination, repertoire overlap clustering matched CDR3 amino acid sequences but not nucleotide sequences. Using fastp trimming at Q25 and MiXCR clonotype assembly, TCRdb reanalyzed the public sequencing data and kept in-frame beta chains. Each CDR3 protein appears once, grouped with its most common genes and DNA. TCRdb's processing, not the authors', yielded these V and J calls. The sample data list under 200,000 distinct CDR3 sequences, and over 25% of these were observed just once. Roughly 3.4% of the sample comes from the top ten.

The full study reports these points: The control group was slightly older than the multiple sclerosis patient group. Strong co-clustering of samples prepared in the same batch was shown by direct clustering with F measure, prompting a batch-effect correction. Normalized Chao1 diversity was significantly lower in multiple sclerosis patients than controls, suggesting substantial peripheral T-cell clonal expansion.

Notes on this clonotype: The specificity of this receptor is unknown. No base quality information exists; no much larger clone differs at one position.

To demonstrate the VDJtools post-analysis software, TCR beta repertoires were profiled from the peripheral blood of more than ten young patients with multiple sclerosis. The multiple sclerosis patients were children and adolescents between about 6 and 16 years of age. The TCR was taken from a girl aged 2-17 years with multiple sclerosis. Sequenced material: blood.

The sequence in DNA is TGTGCCAGCAGTTCCGGGACCTACATGGATACGCAGTATTTT. The resulting protein is CASSSGTYMDTQYF. The chain couples TRBV28 to TRBJ2-3; the D segment might be TRBD1 or TRBD2, since each matches 5 bases. The germline V gene yields MDHEN for CDR1 and SYDVKM for CDR2. Taken from cysteine to phenylalanine, the CDR3 has 14 residues. The only DNA kept is the CDR3, 42 bases in frame from the first base. The trim is 4 bases for V and 6 bases for J, with a gap of 14 bases between the germline ends.